These T cell receptor beta chains were read from a single sample in a study of T cells in Graves' hyperthyroidism and ophthalmopathy. TCRdb processed the multiplex PCR reads anew with MiXCR; each CDR3 protein has one entry. The sample contains hundreds of thousands of distinct CDR3 sequences, more than 14% of which appear only once. Input material: blood. The receptors stem from a woman in her fifties or sixties with Graves' ophthalmopathy. Both conserved end residues are part of each CDR3. The order of the fields is clone size, V gene, J gene, D gene, CDR3 DNA, CDR3 protein. D genes are given only for firm matches. Size values are once, few and many counts, or a class for expanded clones, and some rows have none.

size: few
V: TRBV19
J: TRBJ2-2
D: TRBD1
DNA: TGTGCCAGTAAAGGCAGGACAGGGAACACCGGGGAGCTGTTTTTT
CDR3: CASKGRTGNTGELFF

size: many
V: TRBV7-3
J: TRBJ2-1
D: NA
DNA: TGTGCCAGCAGCCCCCAAGGGGACACTAACTCTCAGTTCTTC
CDR3: CASSPQGDTNSQFF

size: many
V: TRBV30
J: TRBJ1-2
D: NA
DNA: TGTGCCTGGAGGTCCGGGAGGGACTATGGCTACACCTTC
CDR3: CAWRSGRDYGYTF

size: NA
V: TRBV6-1
J: TRBJ1-5
D: NA
DNA: TGTGCCAGCCGCGACGGTTTCAATCAGCCCCAGCATTTT
CDR3: CASRDGFNQPQHF

size: many
V: TRBV20-1
J: TRBJ2-3
D: TRBD2
DNA: TGCAGTGCTAGGGCGGGAGGCCCCACAGATACGCAGTATTTT
CDR3: CSARAGGPTDTQYF

size: NA
V: TRBV29-1
J: TRBJ1-1
D: TRBD1
DNA: TGCAGCGGGGACAGTTCAGGGTTGGGAGCTTTCTTT
CDR3: CSGDSSGLGAFF

size: many
V: TRBV6-5
J: TRBJ2-1
D: NA
DNA: TGTGCCAGCAGTTACTCGGTAAGCGGTCGATACAATGAGCAGTTCTTC
CDR3: CASSYSVSGRYNEQFF

size: few
V: TRBV6-1
J: TRBJ2-2
D: NA
DNA: TGTGCCAGCAGTGGACTGACAGAGGACACCGGGGAGCTGTTTTTT
CDR3: CASSGLTEDTGELFF

size: many
V: TRBV3-1
J: TRBJ2-7
D: TRBD1
DNA: TGTGCCAGCACCACCGGACAGGGGGGACGAAGGAGCACCGAGCAGTACTTC
CDR3: CASTTGQGGRRSTEQYF

size: many
V: TRBV12-3/TRBV12-4
J: TRBJ2-3
D: NA
DNA: TGTGCCAGCAAAAGGACTAGCACAGATACGCAGTATTTT
CDR3: CASKRTSTDTQYF

size: many
V: TRBV6-1
J: TRBJ2-1
D: TRBD1
DNA: TGTGCCAGCAGTTTCTTAGGACAGGCCTACAATGAGCAGTTCTTC
CDR3: CASSFLGQAYNEQFF

size: NA
V: TRBV5-1
J: TRBJ2-2
D: TRBD1
DNA: TGCGCCAGCAGGGAACCCGGGACAGCGAACACCGGGGAGCTGTTTTTT
CDR3: CASREPGTANTGELFF

size: many
V: TRBV28
J: TRBJ2-7
D: NA
DNA: TGTGCCAGCAGTTTATCGGCTCGCTCCTACGAGCAGTACTTC
CDR3: CASSLSARSYEQYF

size: many
V: TRBV12-3/TRBV12-4
J: TRBJ2-1
D: NA
DNA: TGTGCCAGCAGCCACACAGGGATTAACAATGAGCAGTTCTTC
CDR3: CASSHTGINNEQFF

size: many
V: TRBV20-1
J: TRBJ2-3
D: TRBD2
DNA: TGCAGTGCTAAAGGGACTAGCGGGAGGGCAGGCACAGATACGCAGTATTTT
CDR3: CSAKGTSGRAGTDTQYF

size: NA
V: TRBV12-3/TRBV12-4
J: TRBJ2-2
D: NA
DNA: TGTGCCAGCAGTTTAAGACATAACACCGGGGAGCTGTTTTTT
CDR3: CASSLRHNTGELFF

size: NA
V: TRBV29-1
J: TRBJ1-5
D: NA
DNA: TGCAGCGTTGTGACAGGTATTAGCAATCAGCCCCAGCATTTT
CDR3: CSVVTGISNQPQHF

size: many
V: TRBV28
J: TRBJ2-1
D: TRBD2
DNA: TGTGCCAGCAGACTAAGGAGGACTAGCGGGTTTTCCAATGAGCAGTTCTTC
CDR3: CASRLRRTSGFSNEQFF

size: many
V: TRBV2
J: TRBJ1-1
D: NA
DNA: TGTGCCAGCAATATTAACAGGGAGACCGAAGCTTTCTTT
CDR3: CASNINRETEAFF

size: NA
V: TRBV24-1
J: TRBJ1-2
D: NA
DNA: TGTGCCACCAGTGATGACAGGATAGGGGCGTTTGGCTACACCTTC
CDR3: CATSDDRIGAFGYTF

size: NA
V: TRBV19
J: TRBJ1-2
D: NA
DNA: TGTGCCAGTAGTATAGTTTCCCAGAATGGCTACACCTTC
CDR3: CASSIVSQNGYTF

size: NA
V: TRBV14
J: TRBJ2-1
D: NA
DNA: TGTGCCAGCAGCCCTAGCGTATATGAGCAGTTCTTC
CDR3: CASSPSVYEQFF

size: many
V: TRBV28
J: TRBJ2-1
D: TRBD2
DNA: TGTGCCAGCAGCTCCCGACTAGCGGGGCACTCCTACAATGAGCAGTTCTTC
CDR3: CASSSRLAGHSYNEQFF

size: many
V: TRBV20-1
J: TRBJ2-3
D: TRBD2
DNA: TGCAGTGCTAGTGCCTTAGCGGGAGACCCAGATACGCAGTATTTT
CDR3: CSASALAGDPDTQYF

size: few
V: TRBV7-9
J: TRBJ1-3
D: NA
DNA: TGTGCCAGCAGCTTAGCGGGCCAGCTTTACTCTGGAAACACCATATATTTT
CDR3: CASSLAGQLYSGNTIYF

size: NA
V: TRBV2
J: TRBJ2-1
D: TRBD2
DNA: TGTGCCAGCAGTGAGAGTGCCGGGACTAGCGCCTACAATGAGCAGTTCTTC
CDR3: CASSESAGTSAYNEQFF

size: many
V: TRBV28
J: TRBJ2-2
D: NA
DNA: TGTGCCGTTGGAGTTTGGAACACCGGGGAGCTGTTTTTT
CDR3: CAVGVWNTGELFF